This TCR beta chain was identified during a study of T cell responses to AZD1222 COVID-19 vaccine (dated by TCRdb to about 2021). At the level of the whole study: AZD1222 recipients given second doses at about 4 weeks or at about 12 weeks were pooled, since spike-specific TCR depth and breadth were not found to differ between the two schedules. TCR sequencing covered 230 or so trial participants: about 210 given two doses of AZD1222 and about 26 given two doses of MenACWY control vaccine. Enrollment into the trials was organized by age into subgroups of 18-55, 56-69 and 70-plus years, and those subgroups contained about 150, 27 and 61 TCR-sequenced participants, respectively.

On the study overall, not on this receptor specifically: Vaccine-associated CD4 TCRs spanned the whole spike protein, with dominant responses in regions 160-218 and 743-854. No day 14 peak-response samples were available, so repertoires were characterized only after the peak T cell response. The 56-69-year group was small, and its depth increase did not reach significance, likely because of low power. Conclusions about previously exposed vaccinees are limited because only five to seven AZD1222 recipients were SARS-CoV-2 seropositive at baseline. Most participants were white British and females outnumbered males, and the authors suggested that clonal diversity may have been underestimated. After two AZD1222 doses, both the breadth and the depth of spike-specific TCRs were significantly higher than at day 0 and than in MenACWY recipients. Reportedly, close to half of the unique spike-specific TCRs recognized epitopes lying outside the regions that are mutated in the B.1.351 and B.1.1.7 variants.

The CDR3 regions of human TCRbeta chains were subjected to immunosequencing. Under the source paper's analysis protocol: TCRs in the repertoires were compared against a reference library of SARS-CoV-2-specific TCRs that had been generated with the MIRA antigen-specificity platform. Breadth was defined as the fraction of unique TCRs that were SARS-CoV-2-associated. Depth was defined as the fraction of total T cells that were SARS-CoV-2-associated. Each spike-specific TCR was assigned to its reactive spike region and to a CD4 or CD8 class using the MIRA data. Log10-transformed breadth and depth values were compared by one-way ANOVA with Sidak's multiple comparisons tests. TCRdb limited this immuneACCESS table to in-frame rearrangements with V and J called. A share of clones is missing; checked studies link under half to unresolved V genes, and the rest is unexplained. The V and J calls and clone size were taken over from that table, and D and trimming were inferred from the DNA. The table for this sample lists under 130,000 clones; 91% of them were counted only once. The leading ten clones occupy about 50% of the sample.

V and J lose 3 bases and 2 bases, and a span of 10 bases separates them. For CDR1 and CDR2, the germline V gene lists LGHNA and YNFKEQ. Measured from the cysteine to the phenylalanine, the CDR3 is 14 residues long. Just CDR3 DNA is preserved here, 42 bases in frame from base 1. Regarding this clone: What antigen it recognizes has not been identified. Per-nucleotide qualities are absent, and no much larger clonotype sits a single base away.

According to the study, the label for this sample's time point signals: baseline before first vaccination. Vaccinee samples were obtained from the UK trials COV001 and COV002, which included a single-blind randomized controlled phase 2/3 trial of AZD1222 (ChAdOx1 nCoV-19) in healthy adults. For TCRbeta chain sequencing, PBMC samples from trial participants were taken at day 0 and at day 28 after the second dose. The material sequenced was peripheral blood, taken on day 0 of AZD1222 vaccination. This clonotype was sampled from an adult in good health. Rearrangement joined TRBV4-2 to TRBJ1-2, with the D gene not clear enough to name. The CDR3 region reads CASSHPDQNYGYTF. The sequenced DNA is TGTGCCAGCAGCCACCCCGACCAGAACTATGGCTACACCTTC.